This T cell receptor (beta chain) was sequenced for a study of control samples from healthy donors and cancer patients. Libraries were prepared by immunoSEQ multiplex PCR; TCRdb keeps only in-frame clonotypes and omits some of them. The sample includes some 99,000 clones, 90% of them seen just once. V lost 0 bases, J lost 7 bases, and 7 bases lay in between. The CDR3 is 13 residues long. Germline CDR1 SGHDN, CDR2 FVKESK. Sequenced sample: blood. The chain carries TRBV14 and TRBJ1-5; D possibly corresponds to TRBD1 (5 bases). The TCR was taken from a human donor in good health. The donor label of this sample is uncertain. The CDR3 region is CASSQDWGQPQHF. The CDR3 DNA is TGTGCCAGCAGCCAAGATTGGGGGCAGCCCCAGCATTTT.